This is a list of T cell receptor beta chains from one sample in a study of T-cell reconstitution after alpha-beta-depleted transplantation in children. TCRdb redid the calling of the PCR reads with MiXCR, one entry per CDR3 protein. The sample carries 600,000 to 800,000 distinct CDR3 sequences, around 13% recorded once. The input for sequencing was PBMCs, taken before TCRalphabeta/CD19-depleted stem cell transplant. The source is a girl aged 2 to 10 with congenital amegakaryocytic thrombocytopenia, due to receive a stem cell transplant. CDR3s include the opening cysteine and the closing phenylalanine or tryptophan. A D gene is named only where the DNA matches it firmly. Where a row states a size, it is once, few, many or the class of an expanded clone; other rows omit it.

size | J | D | V | DNA | CDR3
few | TRBJ2-6 | - | TRBV27 | TGTGCCAGCAGTTTCTTTGTGAGCTCTGGGGCCAACGTCCTGACTTTC | CASSFFVSSGANVLTF
many | TRBJ2-3 | TRBD2 | TRBV5-1 | TGCGCCAGCAGCTTGGGGGGACTAGCGGGAGCAGATACGCAGTATTTT | CASSLGGLAGADTQYF
many | TRBJ2-3 | - | TRBV29-1 | TGCAGCGTACTACCACTAGATACGCAGTATTTT | CSVLPLDTQYF
many | TRBJ1-5 | TRBD1 | TRBV28 | TGTGCCAGCAGCTGGGACAGGTCCTATCAGCCCCAGCATTTT | CASSWDRSYQPQHF
- | TRBJ1-4 | - | TRBV18 | TGTGCCAGCTCACCATCTAACAGCGCAACTAATGAAAAACTGTTTTTT | CASSPSNSATNEKLFF
many | TRBJ2-7 | - | TRBV7-8 | TGTGCCAGCAGCGATAGTCACAGGGTGCTCTCCTACGAGCAGTACTTC | CASSDSHRVLSYEQYF
many | TRBJ2-2 | - | TRBV5-1 | TGCGCCAGCAGCTTGGGGCCCGAAACAACCGGGGAGCTGTTTTTT | CASSLGPETTGELFF
many | TRBJ2-1 | - | TRBV12-3/TRBV12-4 | TGTGCCAGCAGTTCCAGGGGGGGCAATGAGCAGTTCTTC | CASSSRGGNEQFF
- | TRBJ1-2 | - | TRBV7-9 | TGTGCCAGCAGCTTAGGGCATGGGTATGGCTACACCTTC | CASSLGHGYGYTF
many | TRBJ2-3 | TRBD1 | TRBV5-1 | TGCGCCAGCAGCTTCGGGACAGGGTCAGATACGCAGTATTTT | CASSFGTGSDTQYF
many | TRBJ1-5 | TRBD1 | TRBV20-1 | TGCAGTGCTAGAGTCGACAGGGGGTTCAATCAGCCCCAGCATTTT | CSARVDRGFNQPQHF
- | TRBJ2-5 | TRBD2 | TRBV4-1 | TGCGCCAGCAGCCAAGCCCTAGCGGGAGTTAAAATCCAAGAGACCCAGTACTTC | CASSQALAGVKIQETQYF
- | TRBJ1-6 | TRBD1 | TRBV7-3 | TGTGCCAGCAGTAGACAGGGGATTAATTCACCCCTCCACTTT | CASSRQGINSPLHF
many | TRBJ2-4 | - | TRBV29-1 | TGCAGCGTTGGGGTGTCAGATTTAGCCAAAAACATTCAGTACTTC | CSVGVSDLAKNIQYF
many | TRBJ2-3 | - | TRBV7-9 | TGTGCCAGCAGCTTTAATGAAGCTAGCACAGATACGCAGTATTTT | CASSFNEASTDTQYF
many | TRBJ2-1 | TRBD1 | TRBV27 | TGTGCCAGCAGTTTATGGGACAGCTCCTACAATGAGCAGTTCTTC | CASSLWDSSYNEQFF
- | TRBJ2-7 | - | TRBV28 | TGTGCCAGCAGCTCACCGGGACTCATACAGAACGAGCAGTACTTC | CASSSPGLIQNEQYF
few | TRBJ2-5 | TRBD2 | TRBV20-1 | TGCAGTGCTAGGGGAGAGCGGGAGGAGACCCAGTACTTC | CSARGEREETQYF
many | TRBJ2-1 | TRBD2 | TRBV10-3 | TGTGCCATCAGGCACCCTAGCGGGAGGATTGGCAATGAGCAGTTCTTC | CAIRHPSGRIGNEQFF
- | TRBJ2-3 | - | TRBV7-2 | TGTGCCAGCATGGACAGAAACACAGATACGCAGTATTTT | CASMDRNTDTQYF
- | TRBJ2-7 | TRBD2 | TRBV5-1 | TGCGCCAGCAGCTGGGCACTAGGGAGGGCCTACGAGCAGTACTTC | CASSWALGRAYEQYF
few | TRBJ2-1 | - | TRBV7-6 | TGTGCCAGCAGCTCTTACCCACAAGGAGCGAGTGAGCAGTTCTTC | CASSSYPQGASEQFF
few | TRBJ2-5 | - | TRBV4-1 | TGCGCCAGCAGCCAAGGGGGACGGTGGACACAAGAGACCCAGTACTTC | CASSQGGRWTQETQYF
many | TRBJ1-1 | TRBD1 | TRBV6-1 | TGTGCCAGCAGTCTAAGGACAGGGCAAAACACTGAAGCTTTCTTT | CASSLRTGQNTEAFF
- | TRBJ2-7 | - | TRBV7-9 | TGTGCCAGCAGCTTCCGGCCCGAAGACAACGAGCAGTACTTC | CASSFRPEDNEQYF
- | TRBJ1-1 | - | TRBV29-1 | TGCAGCGTGGGGGATCGGAGGAACACTGAAGCTTTCTTT | CSVGDRRNTEAFF
- | TRBJ2-1 | TRBD2 | TRBV12-3/TRBV12-4 | TGTGCCAGCATATTCCGGGGGACAGCTAGCGGGAGGGGTTACAATGAGCAGTTCTTC | CASIFRGTASGRGYNEQFF
many | TRBJ2-1 | TRBD1 | TRBV10-3 | TGTGCCATCAGTGAGGACAGGGGGCTCTGGGAGCAGTTCTTC | CAISEDRGLWEQFF